This T cell receptor (beta chain) came from a study of neurological immune-mediated disorders. Broader study findings: The most TCR clonal expansion was seen in HTLV-1-associated myelopathy, and the least was seen in multiple sclerosis, which fell below healthy controls.

The table lists this clonotype with many counts. The target antigen is unknown. This CDR3 is 14 amino acids long. V dropped 3 bases and J dropped 1 base, with 8 bases sitting between them. Germline CDR1 is KGHSH and CDR2 is LQKENI. Time point indicated: technical triplicate 1. It was from 2 million PBMCs stored at -80 C that the unsorted libraries were obtained. 5'RACE employing 10-nucleotide random UMIs yielded the cDNA. TCRdb called the 5' RACE reads again in MiXCR, with one record for every CDR3 protein. The table lists fewer than 45,000 distinct CDR3 sequences, 11% of them singletons. The sequencing input was PBMCs. This receptor was obtained from a man between 60 and 75 years old with HTLV-1-associated myelopathy (HAM/TSP). The chain links TRBV18 to TRBJ2-3; D is unclear. The CDR3 DNA follows: TGTGCCAGCTCACCCACCGAAGGCACAGATACGCAGTATTTT. Protein: CASSPTEGTDTQYF.